The rows below give T cell receptor beta chains drawn from one sample of a study of T cell responses to AZD1222 COVID-19 vaccine. Some clones are missing from TCRdb's copy, which holds only in-frame ones; the method was immunoSEQ multiplex PCR. This table holds over 150,000 clones, 85% to 90% found once. The starting material was peripheral blood, obtained on day 0 of AZD1222 vaccination. Every receptor here comes from an adult in good health. Both conserved end residues are part of each CDR3. Fields, in order: D gene, V gene, clone size, J gene, CDR3 protein, CDR3 DNA. D genes are given only for firm matches. Clone size, where shown, is once, few, many, or a class for clones that have expanded.

>-|TRBV2|-|TRBJ2-5
CATTMMGSQETQYF
TGTGCCACCACGATGATGGGTTCGCAAGAGACCCAGTACTTC
>-|TRBV7-2|-|TRBJ2-1
CASSFQIGSNEQFF
TGTGCCAGCAGCTTTCAAATCGGAAGCAATGAGCAGTTCTTC
>TRBD2|TRBV6-5|-|TRBJ2-3
CASSYSISGGRHAQYF
TGTGCCAGCAGTTACTCGATTAGCGGGGGCCGACACGCGCAGTATTTT
>-|TRBV20-1|-|TRBJ2-7
CSASKDRTYEQYF
TGCAGTGCTAGTAAGGACAGAACCTACGAGCAGTACTTC
>-|TRBV14|-|TRBJ2-1
CASSQDTGVLEQFF
TGTGCCAGCAGCCAAGATACAGGAGTGCTTGAGCAGTTCTTC
>-|TRBV7-2|-|TRBJ1-2
CASSYITNYGYTF
TGTGCCAGCAGCTACATAACTAACTATGGCTACACCTTC
>TRBD1|TRBV10-3|-|TRBJ2-2
CAISMNQGAGELFF
TGTGCCATCAGTATGAATCAGGGGGCCGGGGAGCTGTTTTTT
>-|TRBV5-1|-|TRBJ1-4
CASSLEGNINEKLFF
TGCGCCAGCAGCTTGGAGGGGAACATTAATGAAAAACTGTTTTTT
>TRBD1|TRBV27|-|TRBJ2-1
CASSYGTGGRNEQFF
TGTGCCAGCAGTTACGGGACAGGGGGCCGTAATGAGCAGTTCTTC
>-|TRBV2|few|TRBJ2-7
CASSRSREQYF
TGTGCCAGCAGTCGGAGTCGTGAGCAGTACTTC
>-|TRBV2|-|TRBJ2-3
CASSKLELTTDTQYF
TGTGCCAGCAGTAAACTAGAGCTAACCACAGATACGCAGTATTTT
>-|TRBV7-9|-|TRBJ1-3
CASSFGEVTSGNTIYF
TGTGCCAGCAGCTTCGGGGAGGTTACCTCTGGAAACACCATATATTTT
>TRBD2|TRBV2|-|TRBJ2-1
CASTGLAGGSREQFF
TGTGCCAGTACTGGACTAGCGGGGGGGAGCCGTGAGCAGTTCTTC
>-|TRBV21-1|-|TRBJ2-7
CASSKAGAGSSYEQYF
TGTGCCAGCAGCAAAGCAGGGGCGGGAAGCTCCTACGAGCAGTACTTC
>TRBD2|TRBV6-5|-|TRBJ2-7
CATNRLAGGYEQYF
TGTGCCACAAACAGACTAGCGGGAGGCTACGAGCAGTACTTC
>-|TRBV7-3|-|TRBJ2-2
CASSLGAPAELFF
TGTGCCAGCAGCTTGGGGGCGCCCGCGGAGCTGTTTTTT